This T cell receptor beta chain was observed in a study of cytomegalovirus exposure and HLA in healthy donors. PCR amplification relied on 60 Vbeta primers (plus 13 Jbeta primers). Generated by immunoSEQ multiplex PCR, the TCRdb table keeps only in-frame clones and is missing some. The repertoire holds 130,000 or so clones, with roughly 80% as singletons. The study's findings and limits: Within the data, a cluster of highly shared sequence variants was likely a sequencing artifact. Productive rates of about 87% or about 30% were seen for most TCR beta V segments in an earlier analysis.

The germline gives CDR1 KGHSH, CDR2 LQKENI. With V trimmed by 5 bases and J by 3 bases, 3 bases remained unmatched. The CDR3 length is 13 residues. To note about this clone: Its antigen is undetermined.

This receptor was identified in a man aged 50-59 years in good health and CMV-seronegative. The specimen sequenced was PBMCs. This chain uses TRBV18 with TRBJ1-1; 7 bases align to TRBD1. The CDR3 loop reads CASSTGEHTEAFF. As DNA, the CDR3 is TGTGCCAGCTCAACAGGGGAGCACACTGAAGCTTTCTTT.